Listed here are 24 T cell receptor beta chains from one sample, sequenced in a study of a mutant IDH1 vaccine in newly diagnosed glioma. No antigen has been assigned to these receptors. Generated by immunoSEQ multiplex PCR, the TCRdb table keeps only in-frame clones and is missing some. This sample has 70,000 to 95,000 clones, with roughly 85% found just once. The time point was: week 23, last vaccination. All doses held 300 ug of mutant IDH1 20-mer peptide, with topical imiquimod. The starting material was PBMCs, obtained from a glioma patient whose treatment included an IDH1 peptide vaccine. All receptors derive from a woman aged 50 to 65 with glioma.

The chain joins TRBV2 to TRBJ2-3; 9 bases map to TRBD2. CDR3 length: 15 amino acids. Per germline, CDR1 SNHLY and CDR2 FYNNEI. The V and J ends lost 8 bases and 1 base, in that order; junction bases with no gene match: 7. Written as DNA, the CDR3 is TGTGCCAGCCTGGAGGCTAGCGGGGGCACAGATACGCAGTATTTT. Amino acids: CASLEASGGTDTQYF.

The CDR3 spells CASSPEGLSAGEQYF. Here the CDR3 DNA reads TGTGCCAGCAGCCCAGAGGGACTCTCCGCTGGAGAGCAGTACTTC. The chain uses TRBV9 and TRBJ2-7, with a possible D match to TRBD2 (6 bases). The germline V gene has CDR1 SGDLS and CDR2 YYNGEE. The germline V and J ends were trimmed by 4 bases and 7 bases, with 21 bases remaining between them. This CDR3 comprises 15 residues.

The chain is built from TRBV4-1 and TRBJ2-7; TRBD1 might be the D (6 bases). The germline V gene has CDR1 MGHRA and CDR2 YSYEKL. V was trimmed by 1 base and J by 3 bases, leaving 19 bases between them. This CDR3 comprises 17 residues. CDR3 residues: CASSQVPSGHSLYEQYF. The CDR3, as DNA: TGCGCCAGCAGCCAAGTTCCCTCGGGACATAGCCTCTACGAGCAGTACTTC.

This clone was seen a few times. The rearrangement joins TRBV7-9 to TRBJ1-3; D gene uncertain. Germline CDR1 is SEHNR and CDR2 is FQNEAQ (reference sequence). This CDR3 is 14 amino acids long. Deletions cut 7 bases from V and 2 bases from J, with 12 bases between. CDR3 bases: TGTGCCAGCACCCTCCGGAGAGCTGGAAACACCATATATTTT. It specifies CASTLRRAGNTIYF.

The chain combines TRBV6-1 with TRBJ1-5; D remains unclear. Germline assignment: CDR1 MNHNS and CDR2 SASEGT. The CDR3 runs 13 residues. Trimming took off 3 bases at V and 10 bases at J, with 13 bases between the two ends. The CDR3: CASSEEGGSPQHF. The CDR3 bases are TGTGCCAGCAGTGAGGAGGGTGGGAGCCCCCAGCATTTT.

The genes are TRBV5-6 and TRBJ1-6, with 9 bases lining up with TRBD1. Germline loops: CDR1 SGHDT, CDR2 YYEEEE. This CDR3 is built from 16 residues. V shed 0 bases, J shed 8 bases, and the junction held 6 bases outside the gene matches. The chain's CDR3 is CASSLDRGRVDSPLHF. The CDR3 coding sequence is TGTGCCAGCAGCTTGGACAGGGGGCGAGTGGATTCACCCCTCCACTTT.

The chain is built from TRBV9 and TRBJ2-1; TRBD1 is a possible D gene (5 bases). CDR3 length: 15 amino acids. Germline lookup yields CDR1 SGDLS and CDR2 YYNGEE. With 2 bases removed from V and 1 base from J, the gap between germline ends came to 10 bases. The CDR3 region has the DNA TGTGCCAGCAGCGTGGGGCAGGGTTCCTACAATGAGCAGTTCTTC. Residues: CASSVGQGSYNEQFF.

The rearrangement links TRBV9 to TRBJ2-7; TRBD2 might be the D (5 bases). The CDR3 spans 15 residues. Deletions cut 0 bases from V and 3 bases from J, with 13 bases between. The germline CDR1 and CDR2 sequences are SGDLS and YYNGEE. The CDR3 DNA follows: TGTGCCAGCAGCGTAGAGGACGACGGGGACTACGAGCAGTACTTC. Its protein is CASSVEDDGDYEQYF.

This sequence joins TRBV19 and TRBJ2-3; TRBD2 aligns across 8 bases. V trimming: 1 base; J trimming: 5 bases; junction bases outside the gene matches: 5. Per germline, CDR1 LNHDA and CDR2 SQIVND (reference sequence). This CDR3 comprises 15 residues. The DNA of the CDR3 is TGTGCCAGTAGTATAGGTGCGGGAGGTAAAGATACGCAGTATTTT. It encodes CASSIGAGGKDTQYF.

The genes are TRBV4-1 and TRBJ2-7; either TRBD1 or TRBD2 may supply D (6 bases each). There are 15 residues in the CDR3. CDR1 is MGHRA, CDR2 YSYEKL, per germline. Trimming removed 0 bases from V and 4 bases from J, with 13 bases in between. Written as DNA, the CDR3 is TGCGCCAGCAGCCAAGACGAGGGGGGATCGTACGAGCAGTACTTC. Translation gives CASSQDEGGSYEQYF.

The chain employs TRBV27 and TRBJ2-1, with TRBD2 as a possible D gene (5 bases). This CDR3 spans 12 amino acids. Trimming shortened V by 6 bases and J by 7 bases, and 10 bases separated the two germline ends. Germline V CDR1 and CDR2: MNHEY, SMNVEV (reference sequence). The CDR3 region has the DNA TGTGCCAGCAGACCAATAGCGAATGAGCAGTTCTTC. Translated, it gives CASRPIANEQFF.

The rearrangement links TRBV9 to TRBJ2-1; D not certain. CDR1 SGDLS and CDR2 YYNGEE come from the germline V gene. The V and J ends lost 0 bases and 0 bases respectively, with 13 bases between them. CDR3 length: 17 residues. The CDR3: CASSVESGSSSYNEQFF. The DNA for the CDR3 is TGTGCCAGCAGCGTAGAGAGTGGAAGTAGCTCCTACAATGAGCAGTTCTTC.

The chain links TRBV2 to TRBJ2-7; 10 nucleotides align to TRBD2. Germline V gene data show CDR1 as SNHLY and CDR2 as FYNNEI. The CDR3 totals 15 residues. V dropped 5 bases and J dropped 3; count of bases not matched to a gene: 7. Written as DNA, the CDR3 is TGTGCCAGCAGTCGGCTAGCGGGAGCCGGCTACGAGCAGTACTTC. This translates into CASSRLAGAGYEQYF.

This clone has just a few counts. CDR3 loop: CASSHTGELFF. DNA of the CDR3: TGCGCCAGCAGTCACACCGGGGAGCTGTTTTTT. This chain links TRBV10-1 with TRBJ2-2; D remains unclear. The ends were cut back, 5 bases at V and 3 bases at J, with 1 base in the middle. Looked up from germline, CDR1 is WNHNN and CDR2 is SYGVQD (reference sequence). The CDR3 runs 11 residues.

This clone has a single count. This chain connects TRBV27 to TRBJ1-5; the D gene is possibly TRBD1 (6 bases). Trimming shortened V by 0 bases and J by 1 base, and 10 bases separated the two germline ends. CDR3 size: 16 residues. Looked up from germline, CDR1 is MNHEY and CDR2 is SMNVEV (reference sequence). This CDR3 is CASSLSGGSSNQPQHF. The CDR3 DNA reads TGTGCCAGCAGTTTATCAGGGGGTAGCAGCAATCAGCCCCAGCATTTT.

The chain is built from TRBV28 and TRBJ1-1; D is ambiguous. Between the trimmed V and J ends, which lost 4 bases and 6 bases, there was a span of 15 bases. In germline, CDR1 is MDHEN, CDR2 SYDVKM. The CDR3 has 14 amino acids. This CDR3 reads CASSSPGSGPEAFF. In DNA, the CDR3 is TGTGCCAGCAGTTCCCCGGGGTCTGGACCTGAAGCTTTCTTT.

The chain recombines TRBV6-4 with TRBJ2-3; D gene ambiguous. V gave up 1 base and J gave up 0 bases, with 8 bases separating them. Germline V gene sequence: CDR1 MRHNA, CDR2 SNTAGT. The CDR3 spans 15 residues. CDR3 region: CASSDLGRSTDTQYF. The CDR3 DNA reads as TGTGCCAGCAGTGACTTAGGGCGTAGCACAGATACGCAGTATTTT.

The V and J genes are TRBV18 and TRBJ2-2; D remains ambiguous. Trimming shortened V by 3 bases and J by 6 bases, and 5 bases separated the two germline ends. The germline CDR1 and CDR2 sequences are KGHSH and LQKENI. The CDR3 contains 12 residues. The CDR3 region has the DNA TGTGCCAGCTCACCGGCCCCCGGGGAGCTGTTTTTT. Its translation: CASSPAPGELFF.

This chain joins TRBV11-2 and TRBJ2-2, with D tentatively TRBD2 (6 bases). The V end lost 0 bases, the J end lost 6 bases, and 20 bases lay between the germline ends. The CDR3 consists of 18 residues. The germline V gene has CDR1 SGHAT and CDR2 FQNNGV. The CDR3 protein is CASSLEGRVGLFPGELFF. CDR3 nucleotide sequence: TGTGCCAGCAGCTTAGAAGGCAGGGTTGGACTATTTCCCGGGGAGCTGTTTTTT.

The chain is built from TRBV11-3 and TRBJ1-6; D not resolved. Trimming removed 3 bases from V and 13 bases from J, with 13 bases in between. The germline V gene has CDR1 SGHNT and CDR2 YENEEA. This CDR3 has 13 residues. The CDR3 spells CASSFSRQVPLHF. CDR3 DNA: TGTGCCAGCAGCTTCAGTCGGCAGGTTCCCCTCCACTTT.

J is TRBJ2-1 and V is TRBV15; D gene unclear. Between the trimmed V and J ends, which lost 0 bases and 8 bases, there was a span of 17 bases. Germline loops: CDR1 LNHNV, CDR2 YYDKDF (reference sequence). This CDR3 region has 16 residues. The CDR3 loop is CATSRDVATIPHEQFF. CDR3 coding DNA: TGTGCCACCAGCAGAGATGTGGCTACAATCCCGCATGAGCAGTTCTTC.

The chain employs TRBV9 and TRBJ1-2; no firm D call. V lost 0 bases and J lost 4, with 10 bases in between. Germline values: CDR1 SGDLS, CDR2 YYNGEE. This CDR3 has 14 amino acids. CDR3 amino acids: CASSVEGSFYGYTF. DNA for the CDR3: TGTGCCAGCAGCGTAGAAGGTTCCTTCTATGGCTACACCTTC.

J is TRBJ2-5 and V is TRBV28; tentative D call: TRBD1 (6 bases). This CDR3 region has 14 residues. Germline V gene sequence: CDR1 MDHEN, CDR2 SYDVKM. V was cut by 6 bases and J by 6 bases, with 17 bases left in between. CDR3 nucleotides: TGTGCCAGCAGGGGTGGGACACTGGGGAAGACCCAGTACTTC. It translates to CASRGGTLGKTQYF.

The DNA of the CDR3 is TGCGCCAGCAGCCCGGAGAGGGGCAGGACTGAAGCTTTCTTT. This gives the protein CASSPERGRTEAFF. The gene calls are TRBV5-1 and TRBJ1-1, with D tentatively TRBD1 (5 bases). Germline values: CDR1 SGHRS, CDR2 YFSETQ. V was cut by 4 bases and J by 5 bases, with 15 bases left in between. This CDR3 contains 14 residues.